The 27 T cell receptor beta chains listed next were all sequenced from one sample in a study of T cell changes during pregnancy in multiple sclerosis. Clones were read by immunoSEQ multiplex PCR, and TCRdb kept only the in-frame ones, dropping some. The sample yields around 110,000 clones, approximately 90% seen once. Sequencing was performed on peripheral blood, taken in the third trimester of pregnancy. The receptors were sampled from a female donor with multiple sclerosis, enrolled in a pregnancy study.

The V call is TRBV11-1, the J call TRBJ2-3, with a possible D match to TRBD1 (5 bases). Germline CDR1 and CDR2: SGHAT and FQDESV (reference sequence). V was clipped by 5 bases and J by 0 bases, with 15 bases between them. There are 16 residues in the CDR3. CDR3: CASSPRRGPSTDTQYF. CDR3 in DNA: TGTGCCAGCAGCCCGCGTAGGGGCCCCAGCACAGATACGCAGTATTTT.

This clone was observed a single time. The rearrangement joins TRBV18 to TRBJ1-2; TRBD1 matches at 11 bases. V dropped 8 bases and J dropped 2; count of bases not matched to a gene: 7. CDR1 is KGHSH and CDR2 is LQKENI in the germline V gene. CDR3 length equals 15 residues. CDR3 protein: CASATGTGGNYGYTF. CDR3 nucleotide sequence: TGTGCCAGCGCTACCGGGACAGGGGGGAACTATGGCTACACCTTC.

The chain employs TRBV6-5 and TRBJ2-6; maybe TRBD2 (5 bases). CDR1 MNHEY and CDR2 SVGAGI come from the germline V gene. The CDR3 extends over 16 amino acids. V lost 2 bases and J lost 0, with 8 bases in between. CDR3 in DNA: TGTGCCAGCAGTTACCTAGCCACCTCTGGGGCCAACGTCCTGACTTTC. It yields the protein CASSYLATSGANVLTF.

The chain combines TRBV15 with TRBJ1-2; D uncertain. V dropped 3 bases and J dropped 7 bases, with 9 bases sitting between them. This CDR3 is 12 amino acids long. Germline CDR1 LNHNV, CDR2 YYDKDF (reference sequence). CDR3 sequence: CATSRDSGGYTF. In nucleotides, the CDR3 is TGTGCCACCAGCAGGGACTCTGGTGGCTACACCTTC.

J is TRBJ2-1 and V is TRBV19; TRBD2 matches at 9 bases. From germline, CDR1 is LNHDA and CDR2 SQIVND (reference sequence). CDR3 length equals 17 residues. After removal of 4 bases from V and 2 bases from J, the junction contained 9 bases not matched to a gene. As DNA, the CDR3 is TGTGCCAGTAGTAAGCCCCCGGCTAGCGGGACCTACAATGAGCAGTTCTTC. It yields the protein CASSKPPASGTYNEQFF.

This chain joins TRBV2 and TRBJ2-3, with 13 positions matching TRBD2. V was clipped by 3 bases and J by 0 bases; unmatched bases: 15. Germline CDR1 reads SNHLY; CDR2 reads FYNNEI. The CDR3 length is 21 residues. CDR3 sequence reads: CASSETTNRLAGGSSTDTQYF. The CDR3 DNA reads TGTGCCAGCAGTGAGACTACAAATAGACTAGCGGGGGGTTCTAGCACAGATACGCAGTATTTT.

The V call is TRBV10-3, the J call TRBJ1-6; D may be TRBD1 (6 bases). The CDR3 has 15 amino acids. V lost 1 base and J lost 9, with 13 bases in between. Germline V gene data show CDR1 as ENHRY and CDR2 as SYGVKD. The CDR3, as DNA: TGTGCCATCAGTGAGTTCAACAGGGAGTCTTCACCCCTCCACTTT. Translated: CAISEFNRESSPLHF.

The chain couples TRBV6-5 to TRBJ2-1, with 10 bases aligning to TRBD2. Germline loops: CDR1 MNHEY, CDR2 SVGAGI. V shed 4 bases, J shed 3 bases, and the junction held 6 bases outside the gene matches. This CDR3 comprises 16 residues. The CDR3: CASSSRLAGRYNEQFF. The CDR3 DNA sequence: TGTGCCAGCAGTTCTCGACTAGCGGGCCGCTACAATGAGCAGTTCTTC.

This chain uses TRBV23-1 with TRBJ1-4; a possible D gene is TRBD1 (6 bases). TRBV23-1 is an ORF for which the function is uncertain. V lost 3 bases and J 6 bases, leaving 17 bases between the germline ends. This CDR3 region has 16 residues. CDR3 amino acids: CASSHPGVVRHEKLFF. As DNA, the CDR3 is TGCGCCAGCAGTCACCCAGGGGTGGTGCGGCATGAAAAACTGTTTTTT.

The chain carries TRBV9 and TRBJ2-5; D is possibly TRBD2 (7 bases). V was pared by 2 bases and J by 5 bases, with 13 bases between. CDR1 is SGDLS, CDR2 YYNGEE, per germline. This CDR3 has 14 residues. In DNA, the CDR3 is TGTGCCAGCAGCGTGGGAGGGGGGAAGGAGACCCAGTACTTC. Its translation is CASSVGGGKETQYF.

This rearrangement joins TRBV7-9 to TRBJ2-7; 7 bases match TRBD2. Germline V CDR1 and CDR2: SEHNR, FQNEAQ (reference sequence). The J segment lost 2 bases and the V segment lost 6 bases, leaving 7 bases of the junction unmatched. This CDR3 comprises 14 residues. CDR3 loop: CASRPLADTYEQYF. The CDR3 DNA follows: TGTGCCAGCAGACCTCTAGCGGACACCTACGAGCAGTACTTC.

The rearrangement joins TRBV5-1 to TRBJ2-2; 9 nucleotides agree with TRBD2. Germline CDR1 is SGHRS and CDR2 is YFSETQ. The CDR3 extends over 16 amino acids. The trim removed 4 bases at V and 4 bases at J, leaving 8 bases unmatched. CDR3 loop: CASSHSGRTVTGELFF. For the CDR3, the DNA is TGCGCCAGCAGCCATAGCGGGAGAACGGTCACCGGGGAGCTGTTTTTT. Based on the CDR3 plus reference TRBV5-1 and TRBJ2-2, the full variable domain is KAGVTQTPRYLIKTRGQQVTLSCSPISGHRSVSWYQQTPGQGLQFLFEYFSETQRNKGNFPGRFSGRQFSNSRSEMNVSTLELGDSALYLCASSHSGRTVTGELFFGEGSRLTVL.

The chain joins TRBV19 to TRBJ1-1; possible D gene TRBD1, 5 bases. V dropped 6 bases and J dropped 4 bases, with 15 bases sitting between them. CDR3 size: 14 residues. CDR1 LNHDA and CDR2 SQIVND come from the germline V gene (reference sequence). The CDR3 DNA is TGTGCCAGTAGCGTCGCGGGGACGGTCACTGAAGCTTTCTTT. Its translation: CASSVAGTVTEAFF.

This clone was observed once. The gene calls are TRBV5-1 and TRBJ1-1, with 9 nucleotides matching TRBD1. The V segment lost 4 bases and the J segment 1 base; nucleotides outside the gene matches: 14. This CDR3 region has 18 residues. Looked up from germline, CDR1 is SGHRS and CDR2 is YFSETQ. The CDR3 reads CASSGDPGQGRENTEAFF. The CDR3 DNA reads as TGCGCCAGCAGCGGGGATCCAGGACAGGGGCGGGAGAACACTGAAGCTTTCTTT.

The chain is built from TRBV15 and TRBJ1-5; 11 bases map to TRBD1. The V gene end was trimmed by 1 base and the J gene end by 12 bases; junction bases not matched to a gene: 11. Germline V gives CDR1 LNHNV, CDR2 YYDKDF (reference sequence). The CDR3 has 16 amino acids. CDR3 sequence reads: CATSRAGGTGGRLQHF. CDR3 DNA: TGTGCCACCAGCAGAGCTGGTGGGACAGGGGGGCGTCTCCAGCATTTT.

This clone has only one observation. The V and J genes are TRBV19 and TRBJ1-1, with 7 bases aligning to TRBD1. This CDR3 contains 14 residues. The germline V gene encodes CDR1 LNHDA and CDR2 SQIVND (reference sequence). V gave up 3 bases and J gave up 4 bases; unmatched junction bases: 5. CDR3 in amino acids: CASSIGQAGTEAFF. CDR3 DNA: TGTGCCAGTAGTATTGGACAGGCGGGCACTGAAGCTTTCTTT.

V gene TRBV20-1 combines with J gene TRBJ2-5, with 7 bases matching TRBD2. V shed 5 bases and J 6 bases; nucleotides not matched to a gene: 3. This CDR3 contains 11 residues. Germline V gene sequence: CDR1 DFQATT, CDR2 SNEGSKA (reference sequence). The CDR3 region is CSALGLQTQYF. CDR3 nucleotides: TGCAGTGCTCTGGGACTACAGACCCAGTACTTC.

This clone was detected only a few times. The chain carries TRBV18 and TRBJ1-2; no clear D. The CDR3 length is 12 residues. The V gene's germline CDR1 is KGHSH and CDR2 LQKENI. Deletions cut 4 bases from V and 1 base from J, with 4 bases between. The CDR3 DNA reads TGTGCCAGCTCACTAGATAACTATGGCTACACCTTC. This codes for CASSLDNYGYTF. Full variable domain (remainder filled in from reference TRBV18 and TRBJ1-2): NAGVMQNPRHLVRRRGQEARLRCSPMKGHSHVYWYRQLPEEGLKFMVYLQKENIIDESGMPKERFSAEFPKEGPSILRIQQVVRGDSAAYFCASSLDNYGYTFGSGTRLTVV.

The chain uses TRBV5-1 and TRBJ1-2, with TRBD1 as a possible D gene (5 bases). Germline-derived CDR1 and CDR2 are SGHRS and YFSETQ. V gave up 3 bases and J gave up 2 bases, with 11 bases separating them. This CDR3 contains 14 residues. This CDR3 is CASSSRGSNYGYTF. CDR3 coding DNA: TGCGCCAGCAGCTCAAGGGGATCCAACTATGGCTACACCTTC.

The CDR3 coding sequence is TGTGCCAGCAGCTTCTCACTAGCGGGAGGTACAGATACGCAGTATTTT. It translates to CASSFSLAGGTDTQYF. This chain connects TRBV7-3 to TRBJ2-3; TRBD2 matches 12 bases. The junction had 4 bases not matched to a gene; V was cut back by 3 bases and J by 3 bases. This CDR3 has 16 amino acids. CDR1 and CDR2 (germline): SGHTA, FQGTGA.

This clone came up once. The rearrangement uses TRBV20-1 and TRBJ2-7, with D hard to call. Germline V gene sequence: CDR1 DFQATT, CDR2 SNEGSKA (reference sequence). The CDR3 has 11 residues. The CDR3 protein is CRGPLRYEQYF. CDR3 DNA sequence: TGCAGGGGCCCCCTACGGTACGAGCAGTACTTC.

This rearrangement joins TRBV5-6 to TRBJ2-7, with D perhaps TRBD2 (6 bases). The V end lost 2 bases, the J end lost 4 bases, and 10 bases lay between the germline ends. CDR1 SGHDT and CDR2 YYEEEE come from the germline V gene. This CDR3 is built from 13 residues. This CDR3 reads CASSFSSEYEQYF. CDR3 bases: TGTGCCAGCAGCTTTTCTAGCGAGTACGAGCAGTACTTC.

The V gene is TRBV7-3, the J gene TRBJ2-5; 7 nucleotides line up with TRBD1. From germline, CDR1 is SGHTA and CDR2 FQGTGA. The CDR3 runs to 13 residues. V lost 8 bases and J lost 4; bases outside the gene matches: 7. DNA for the CDR3: TGTGCCAGCGGTGTAAACAGGGGAGAGACCCAGTACTTC. This codes for CASGVNRGETQYF.

This clone has just a few counts. The chain carries TRBV28 and TRBJ1-2; 9 positions match TRBD1. Germline assignment: CDR1 MDHEN and CDR2 SYDVKM. V was clipped by 6 bases and J by 6 bases; unmatched bases: 11. The CDR3 extends over 15 amino acids. This CDR3 reads CASRTTGTGKDGYTF. CDR3 DNA sequence: TGTGCCAGCAGAACAACCGGGACAGGGAAAGATGGCTACACCTTC.

The V gene is TRBV7-9, the J gene TRBJ1-5; D is uncertain. CDR3 length equals 14 residues. CDR1 and CDR2 from the germline V gene are SEHNR and FQNEAQ (reference sequence). Trimming took 1 base from V and 6 from J, leaving 10 bases between them. This chain's CDR3 is CASSLGGEGQPQHF. As DNA, the CDR3 is TGTGCCAGCAGCTTAGGCGGGGAGGGTCAGCCCCAGCATTTT.

This chain uses TRBV29-1 with TRBJ1-2; D gene unclear. Germline V gene data show CDR1 as SQVTM and CDR2 as ANQGSEA. CDR3 length equals 11 residues. V shed 5 bases and J shed 5 bases, with 9 bases lying between them. The CDR3 region is CSVSDRYGYTF. For the CDR3, the DNA is TGCAGCGTTTCCGATCGGTATGGCTACACCTTC.

V is TRBV11-3 and J is TRBJ2-3; 8 bases align to TRBD2. Germline-derived CDR1 and CDR2 are SGHNT and YENEEA. Trimming cost V 5 bases and J 4 bases; bases outside gene matches: 8. The CDR3 consists of 15 residues. The CDR3 DNA reads as TGTGCCAGCAGCATCTCGAGCGGGAGATCAGATACGCAGTATTTT. Protein sequence: CASSISSGRSDTQYF.